What follows are 8 T cell receptor beta chains derived from one specimen sequenced in a study of graft-versus-host responses after intestinal transplantation (dated by TCRdb to the early 2020s). Preparation of the library involved the immunoSEQ multiplex PCR assay. TCRdb's version of the immuneACCESS table is confined to in-frame rearrangements and falls short of the full clone set. An unresolved V gene accounts for under half of the shortfall where checked; the remainder is of unknown origin. For this sample the table gives roughly 50,000 clones, of which about 89% were detected only once. Of the sample, approximately 5% is held by the ten largest clones. The source was PBMCs, collected approximately 97 weeks after intestinal transplant. Receptors were obtained from a human patient who received an intestinal transplant, so some T cells may come from the graft donor.

The chain carries TRBV7-2 and TRBJ2-2; tentatively, D is TRBD1 (5 bases). Per the germline V gene, CDR1 is SGHTA and CDR2 is FQGNSA. This CDR3 is 15 amino acids long. Between the trimmed V and J ends, which lost 6 bases and 1 base, there was a span of 12 bases. CDR3 sequence reads: CASSSQGRNTGELFF. In DNA, the CDR3 is TGTGCCAGCAGTTCCCAGGGTCGGAACACCGGGGAGCTGTTTTTT. Drawing the rest from reference TRBV7-2 and TRBJ2-2, the complete variable domain is GAGVSQSPSNKVTEKGKDVELRCDPISGHTALYWYRQSLGQGLEFLIYFQGNSAPDKSGLPSDRFSAERTGGSVSTLTIQRTQQEDSAVYLCASSSQGRNTGELFFGEGSRLTVL.

The rearrangement links TRBV27 to TRBJ1-1; 8 positions agree with TRBD1. The germline V gene encodes CDR1 MNHEY and CDR2 SMNVEV (reference sequence). With V trimmed by 6 bases and J by 9 bases, 9 bases remained unmatched. This CDR3 region has 13 residues. The chain's CDR3 is CASSPQGATKAFF. The CDR3 nucleotides read TGTGCCAGCAGCCCCCAGGGGGCGACGAAAGCTTTCTTT.

The V gene is TRBV6-6, the J gene TRBJ1-2; 7 bases are shared with TRBD1. Germline loops: CDR1 MNHNY, CDR2 SVGAGI (reference sequence). The trim removed 6 bases at V and 6 bases at J, leaving 13 bases unmatched. This CDR3 region has 15 residues. In DNA, the CDR3 is TGTGCCAGCAGGGTCAACAGGGGAGGTACGGATGGCTACACCTTC. It specifies CASRVNRGGTDGYTF.

This clone was picked up one time. The rearrangement uses TRBV7-2 and TRBJ2-5; 9 nucleotides match TRBD2. V lost 6 bases to trimming and J lost 5 bases; unmatched junction nucleotides: 10. This CDR3 is 15 amino acids long. CDR1 and CDR2 from the germline V gene are SGHTA and FQGNSA. CDR3 sequence (DNA): TGTGCCAGCAGATACGCGGGGGGGCCGGAGGAGACCCAGTACTTC. This gives the protein CASRYAGGPEETQYF.

This chain joins TRBV7-9 and TRBJ2-2; 7 positions match TRBD2. This CDR3 has 15 amino acids. From germline, CDR1 is SEHNR and CDR2 FQNEAQ (reference sequence). V lost 10 bases, J lost 3 bases, and 11 bases stayed unmatched. Written as DNA, the CDR3 is TGTGCCATCCGACCCCGGGGGGATTACACCGGGGAGCTGTTTTTT. Translating gives CAIRPRGDYTGELFF.

The chain carries TRBV21-1 and TRBJ2-5; TRBD1, the table's D call, lacks a check against the DNA. TRBV21-1 is listed as a pseudogene. The CDR3 spans 16 residues. CDR3 sequence: CASSKVYRVGGETQYF. CDR3 nucleotide sequence: TGTGCCAGCAGCAAAGTGTACAGGGTAGGAGGAGAGACCCAGTACTTC.

This sequence joins TRBV7-9 and TRBJ2-1; 7 positions agree with TRBD1. Germline V gives CDR1 SEHNR, CDR2 FQNEAQ (reference sequence). The CDR3 has 13 amino acids. V shed 10 bases, J shed 4 bases, and the junction held 7 bases outside the gene matches. DNA of the CDR3: TGTGCCACCACAGGGGTCAATTACAATGAGCAGTTCTTC. Protein sequence: CATTGVNYNEQFF.

V gene TRBV7-2 combines with J gene TRBJ2-2; TRBD2 might be the D (5 bases). The CDR3 runs 14 residues. CDR1 SGHTA and CDR2 FQGNSA come from the germline V gene. With 5 bases removed from V and 6 bases from J, the gap between germline ends came to 13 bases. The CDR3 bases are TGTGCCAGCAGCCGAGGACTCTCCCCCGGGGAGCTGTTTTTT. It yields the protein CASSRGLSPGELFF.